These T cell receptor beta chains were read from a single sample in a study of blood T cell repertoires in COVID-19. Generated by immunoSEQ multiplex PCR, the TCRdb table keeps only in-frame clones and is missing some. The table shows 150,000 to 200,000 clones, with approximately 90% occurring only once. The sequencing sample was made of peripheral blood. The receptor set was obtained from a woman under 40 with acute or convalescent COVID-19. Each CDR3 is given with its conserved first and last residue.

v_call cdr3_aa
TRBV29-1 CSVVGAWETQYF
TRBV28 CASRTSAYSNTGELFF
TRBV9 CASSVSGTSGKVNEQFF
TRBV7-8 CASSLEASLGDTQYF
TRBV5-1 CASSLDSLTLQYF
TRBV6-9 CASSSATGAIGELFF
TRBV28 CASSLPIGGTSSHNEQFF
TRBV5-1 CASSLTGTITEAFF
TRBV11-2 CASSFAVSTDTQYF
TRBV5-4 CASSLAGTRAPRELFF
TRBV6-5 CASSYLDRHYGYTF
TRBV7-9 CASSLILNTGELFF
TRBV4-1 CASSRRLAGGGNIQYF
TRBV24-1 CATQGLAKNTGELFF